Each of the 26 T cell receptor beta chains below was sequenced from the same sample in a study of blood T cell repertoires in COVID-19. Using immunoSEQ multiplex PCR, the repertoire was profiled, and TCRdb retains in-frame clones only, with some absent. The sample has 250,000 to 300,000 clones; just over 90% are singletons. Material for sequencing was PBMCs or T cells enriched from blood (not recorded which). The receptor source for this set is a woman between 35 and 50 years old with acute COVID-19.

This chain joins TRBV2 and TRBJ1-5; D is perhaps TRBD1 (6 bases). The length of the CDR3 is 15 residues. V was pared by 3 bases and J by 7 bases, with 16 bases between. Germline CDR1 and CDR2: SNHLY and FYNNEI. CDR3 nucleotides: TGTGCCAGCAGTGATTATGGGGGCTCTCTCCAGCCCCAGCATTTT. As protein: CASSDYGGSLQPQHF. Looking up the rest from reference TRBV2 and TRBJ1-5 gives the full variable domain: EPEVTQTPSHQVTQMGQEVILRCVPISNHLYFYWYRQILGQKVEFLVSFYNNEISEKSEIFDDQFSVERPDGSNFTLKIRSTKLEDSAMYFCASSDYGGSLQPQHFGDGTRLSIL.

J is TRBJ1-4 and V is TRBV19; D is perhaps TRBD1 (6 bases). V lost 3 bases and J lost 8, with 13 bases in between. The CDR3 is 14 residues long. Looked up from germline, CDR1 is LNHDA and CDR2 is SQIVND (reference sequence). In nucleotides, the CDR3 is TGTGCCAGTAGTATGGACAGAAGGGGAGAAAAACTGTTTTTT. This codes for CASSMDRRGEKLFF.

This chain uses TRBV11-3 with TRBJ1-2, with 8 bases identical to TRBD1. Germline V gives CDR1 SGHNT, CDR2 YENEEA. The V gene end was trimmed by 5 bases and the J gene end by 2 bases; junction bases not matched to a gene: 19. The CDR3 is made up of 19 amino acids. CDR3 region: CASSKELGTGITENYGYTF. The CDR3 coding sequence is TGTGCCAGCAGCAAAGAGTTGGGGACAGGAATCACTGAAAACTATGGCTACACCTTC.

This chain links TRBV19 with TRBJ1-2, with TRBD1 as a possible D gene (5 bases). V lost 6 bases and J lost 6, with 8 bases in between. This CDR3 region has 11 residues. Germline loops: CDR1 LNHDA, CDR2 SQIVND (reference sequence). The CDR3 DNA sequence: TGTGCCAGTAGAAGACAGAATGGCTACACCTTC. It translates to CASRRQNGYTF.

The J gene is TRBJ1-3, the V gene TRBV6-5; 7 bases map to TRBD1. Germline CDR1 is MNHEY and CDR2 is SVGAGI. The CDR3 contains 14 residues. V shed 10 bases, J shed 4 bases, and the junction held 10 bases outside the gene matches. The chain's CDR3 is CATALTGSGNTIYF. For the CDR3, the DNA is TGTGCCACCGCACTGACAGGGTCGGGAAACACCATATATTTT.

The chain links TRBV5-1 to TRBJ2-7; 9 nucleotides match TRBD1. In germline, CDR1 is SGHRS, CDR2 YFSETQ. J lost 5 bases, V lost 0 bases, and 6 bases had no gene match. The CDR3 totals 15 residues. The CDR3: CASSLEGQGNHEQYF. For the CDR3, the DNA is TGCGCCAGCAGCTTGGAAGGACAGGGGAACCACGAGCAGTACTTC.

V is TRBV15 and J is TRBJ2-1; D perhaps matches TRBD2 (6 bases). Trimming removed 4 bases from V and 1 base from J, with 17 bases in between. The CDR3 length is 17 residues. From germline, CDR1 is LNHNV and CDR2 YYDKDF (reference sequence). As DNA, the CDR3 is TGTGCCACCAGCAACCTTTTTCGGGACTCATCCTACAATGAGCAGTTCTTC. Translating it yields CATSNLFRDSSYNEQFF.

The rearrangement uses TRBV11-1 and TRBJ2-3; no definite D call. Trimming removed 2 bases at V and 10 bases at J, with 10 bases between. The CDR3 has 12 residues. CDR1 and CDR2 from the germline V gene are SGHAT and FQDESV (reference sequence). The chain's CDR3 is CASSLNSPAQYF. The CDR3, as DNA: TGTGCCAGCAGCTTAAATTCTCCCGCGCAGTATTTT.

The CDR3 region is CASSLLAGSSSGANVLTF. In nucleotides, the CDR3 is TGTGCCAGCAGCTTGCTAGCGGGATCCTCCTCTGGGGCCAACGTCCTGACTTTC. V is TRBV5-4 and J is TRBJ2-6; 9 nucleotides match TRBD2. Germline CDR1 is SGHNT and CDR2 is YYREEE (reference sequence). CDR3 length: 18 amino acids. V lost 1 base to trimming and J lost 0 bases; unmatched junction nucleotides: 5.

V usage is TRBV9 and J usage is TRBJ2-2; TRBD1 is a possible D gene (6 bases). CDR1 and CDR2 from the germline V gene are SGDLS and YYNGEE. The germline V and J ends were trimmed by 1 base and 6 bases, with 7 bases remaining between them. The length of the CDR3 is 13 residues. As DNA, the CDR3 is TGTGCCAGCAGCGTAAGGGGGTCCGGGGAGCTGTTTTTT. Amino acids: CASSVRGSGELFF.

The rearrangement links TRBV25-1 to TRBJ2-7, with D uncertain. The CDR3 covers 16 residues. Germline lookup yields CDR1 MGHDK and CDR2 SYGVNS. Trimming stripped 1 base from V and 3 bases from J, with 16 bases between. CDR3 nucleotides: TGTGCCAGCAGTGAATTTGGCGGCCGATCCCTCTACGAGCAGTACTTC. Translation: CASSEFGGRSLYEQYF.

The V and J genes are TRBV19 and TRBJ1-5; D is unresolved. The CDR3 is made up of 13 amino acids. Trimming shortened V by 5 bases and J by 2 bases, and 7 bases separated the two germline ends. The germline V gene has CDR1 LNHDA and CDR2 SQIVND (reference sequence). The CDR3 coding sequence is TGTGCCAGTAGTCCCCGAGGCAATCAGCCCCAGCATTTT. Protein: CASSPRGNQPQHF.

The chain employs TRBV7-9 and TRBJ2-7, with 8 bases aligning to TRBD1. J was trimmed by 3 bases and V by 3 bases; bases with no gene match: 10. CDR1 is SEHNR, CDR2 FQNEAQ, per germline (reference sequence). There are 16 residues in the CDR3. The CDR3 here is CASSFNGQGQYYEQYF. The CDR3 DNA sequence: TGTGCCAGCAGCTTTAATGGACAGGGCCAATACTACGAGCAGTACTTC. The full variable domain, completed using reference TRBV7-9 and TRBJ2-7, is DTGVSQNPRHKITKRGQNVTFRCDPISEHNRLYWYRQTLGQGPEFLTYFQNEAQLEKSRLLSDRFSAERPKGSFSTLEIQRTEQGDSAMYLCASSFNGQGQYYEQYFGPGTRLTVT.

The CDR3 DNA reads TGTGTCAGAAGCTTAACTAAAGAGACAGGAAAAAAGATCTGGAGCAATCAGCCCCAGCATTTT. It yields the protein CVRSLTKETGKKIWSNQPQHF. This chain joins TRBV7-5 and TRBJ1-5; the table's D call of TRBD1 was not tested on the DNA. TRBV7-5 counts as a pseudogene. The CDR3 covers 21 residues.

The rearrangement joins TRBV6-5 to TRBJ2-3; D may be TRBD2 (6 bases). The CDR3 extends over 14 amino acids. Per the germline V gene, CDR1 is MNHEY and CDR2 is SVGAGI. Trimming stripped 4 bases from V and 4 bases from J, with 12 bases between. This chain's CDR3 is CASSLGGGADTQYF. In nucleotides, the CDR3 is TGTGCCAGCAGTTTGGGGGGTGGGGCAGATACGCAGTATTTT.

The rearrangement uses TRBV7-8 and TRBJ2-5; D is possibly TRBD2 (5 bases). The V gene lost 3 bases and the J gene lost 2 bases, with 10 bases spanning the gap. The CDR3 is 14 amino acids. CDR1 and CDR2 (germline): SGHVS, FQNEAQ. In DNA form, the CDR3 reads TGTGCCAGCAGCTTGGGGAGACAACAAGAGACCCAGTACTTC. It yields the protein CASSLGRQQETQYF.

CDR3 nucleotide sequence: TGTGCCAGCAGTGATGTGGGGCCTGGGGCCAACGTCCTGACTTTC. It specifies CASSDVGPGANVLTF. The chain joins TRBV25-1 to TRBJ2-6; TRBD1 is a possible D gene (5 bases). This CDR3 is built from 15 residues. Germline V CDR1 and CDR2: MGHDK, SYGVNS. V lost 3 bases, J lost 2 bases, and 8 bases lay in between.

V gene TRBV7-8 combines with J gene TRBJ1-1; 7 nucleotides agree with TRBD1. Germline V gene lookup returns CDR1 SGHVS and CDR2 FQNEAQ. The CDR3 contains 14 residues. V lost 4 bases and J lost 0; bases outside the gene matches: 2. The CDR3 DNA reads TGTGCCAGCAGCTCGGGGACAGTGAACACTGAAGCTTTCTTT. It translates to CASSSGTVNTEAFF. Combining the CDR3 with reference TRBV7-8 and TRBJ1-1 gives the whole variable domain GAGVSQSPRYKVAKRGQDVALRCDPISGHVSLFWYQQALGQGPEFLTYFQNEAQLDKSGLPSDRFFAERPEGSVSTLKIQRTQQEDSAVYLCASSSGTVNTEAFFGQGTRLTVV.

The genes are TRBV18 and TRBJ1-5; D remains unclear. CDR3 length: 14 residues. The V end lost 6 bases, the J end lost 9 bases, and 18 bases lay between the germline ends. Per germline, CDR1 KGHSH and CDR2 LQKENI. The CDR3, as DNA: TGTGCCAGCTCCCCTAGCCGGGCCCCAGGGCCCCAGCATTTT. Its protein product is CASSPSRAPGPQHF.

J is TRBJ2-1 and V is TRBV9, with D possibly TRBD2 on 6 matching bases. Germline V gives CDR1 SGDLS, CDR2 YYNGEE. Trimming cost V 0 bases and J 6 bases, with 16 bases left between them. The CDR3 is 16 residues long. The CDR3 sequence is CASSVVGSGVLNEQFF. For the CDR3, the DNA is TGTGCCAGCAGCGTAGTGGGTAGCGGAGTCCTCAATGAGCAGTTCTTC.

J is TRBJ1-3 and V is TRBV9, with 10 positions matching TRBD1. J lost 2 bases, V lost 0 bases, and 5 bases had no gene match. The CDR3 totals 17 residues. Germline V lookup: CDR1 SGDLS, CDR2 YYNGEE. This CDR3 is CASSVAGTGAAGNTIYF. DNA for the CDR3: TGTGCCAGCAGCGTAGCGGGGACAGGGGCTGCTGGAAACACCATATATTTT.

The CDR3 DNA reads TGTGCCTGGAGTGAGGGGGGGGGACAGCCCCAGCATTTT. Translating it yields CAWSEGGGQPQHF. V is TRBV30 and J is TRBJ1-5, with a possible D match to TRBD1 (6 bases). This CDR3 spans 13 amino acids. CDR1 GTSNPN and CDR2 SVGIG come from the germline V gene (reference sequence). Trimming stripped 1 base from V and 7 bases from J, with 11 bases between.

The chain has TRBV3-1 (or the pseudogene TRBV3-2) and TRBJ2-2, with 8 bases lining up with TRBD2. The germline CDR1 and CDR2 sequences are LGHDT and YNNKEL (reference sequence). The CDR3 length is 15 residues. With 4 bases clipped from V and 3 bases from J, the junction kept 4 bases outside the gene matches. The CDR3, as DNA: TGTGCCAGCAGCCGCACTAGCGGACACACCGGGGAGCTGTTTTTT. Its protein product is CASSRTSGHTGELFF.

The chain couples TRBV27 to TRBJ1-4; D not certain. Per germline, CDR1 MNHEY and CDR2 SMNVEV (reference sequence). V shed 2 bases and J shed 8 bases, with 12 bases lying between them. This CDR3 contains 14 residues. CDR3 bases: TGTGCCAGCAGTTTAGCCCCTACGCGGGAAAAACTGTTTTTT. This encodes CASSLAPTREKLFF.

J is TRBJ2-4 and V is TRBV4-3, with 7 bases lining up with TRBD2. This CDR3 is built from 16 residues. Germline V gene sequence: CDR1 LGHNA, CDR2 YSLEER. V was pared by 6 bases and J by 1 base, with 9 bases of the junction left unmatched. The chain's CDR3 is CASSQGGMRAKNIQYF. The CDR3 DNA follows: TGCGCCAGCAGTCAGGGAGGGATGAGGGCCAAAAACATTCAGTACTTC.

The chain links TRBV18 to TRBJ1-2, with 11 positions matching TRBD1. Losses at the gene ends were 3 bases for V and 3 bases for J; bases not matched to a gene: 3. Germline V gives CDR1 KGHSH, CDR2 LQKENI. This CDR3 has 15 amino acids. In DNA, the CDR3 is TGTGCCAGCTCACCGGGGGGACAGGGGGACTATGGCTACACCTTC. Its protein is CASSPGGQGDYGYTF.